This record covers a single T cell receptor beta chain. Its antigen is still unknown. At one boundary the junction diverges from the germline segment, which might be a read error. The sample's time point, from its label and the paper: persistent/refractory GD, antithyroid drugs over 5 years with positive TRAb. For both TCR sequencing and RNA sequencing, RNA was extracted from PBMCs in TRIzol. The diagnosis of Graves' disease was made according to American Thyroid Association guidelines. Patients for the study were recruited at an endocrinology department in Xi'an, China. Each patient gave 7 to 9.5 milliliters of peripheral blood, collected in an EDTA anticoagulant tube. Ficoll Paque Plus density gradient separation was used to isolate PBMCs, and no further T cell sorting was done. An Agilent 2100 Bioanalyzer and agarose gel were used to check RNA quality, and a NanoDrop 2000 was used to measure RNA concentration.

The source of the sample is a study of regulatory T cells in long-lasting Graves disease (dated by TCRdb to the early 2020s). As for the study more broadly: Persistent Graves' disease was defined as antithyroid drug treatment for over 5 years with persistently positive TSH receptor autoantibodies. Peripheral blood TCR sequencing and RNA sequencing compared persistent Graves' disease patients with newly diagnosed Graves' disease patients. The study was registered as a clinical trial and conducted in China. A total of about 35 samples underwent TCR sequencing, from 13 patients with persistent Graves' disease and about 20 patients with newly diagnosed Graves' disease. On average, persistent Graves' disease patients in the clinical cohort had been on antithyroid drugs for about 10.3 years. Paper-wide results and their limitations: Sequencing and analysis were limited to the TCR beta chain. Patients with persistent disease shared more public clonotypes (around 2,500) than newly diagnosed patients did (roughly 970). Peripheral blood alone was examined, since thyroid tissue, which constituted the primary lesion, could not be accessed. Persistent disease showed preferential use of TRBV28, TRBJ1-2 and TRBJ2-5, whereas newly diagnosed disease favored TRBV20-1 and TRBJ2-1. Persistent Graves' disease patients showed lower TCR Shannon entropy and fewer highly expanded clones than newly diagnosed patients, suggesting clonal expansion. As a limitation, the authors acknowledged that the small sample size may reduce accuracy.

Libraries were constructed by multiplex PCR. Sequencing was performed on an Illumina HiSeq 4000. iRepertoire HTBI primers and Arm-PCR amplification of CDR3 regions were used to construct TCR beta libraries. Gel purification was performed on PCR products prior to sequencing. The authors processed their data as follows. Gene usage analysis of CDR3 amino acid clonotypes relied on the approximately 60 TRBV and about 13 TRBJ segments identified across samples. Filtered high-quality paired reads were merged into contigs using COPE and FqMerger. Contigs were aligned with BLAST to IMGT TRBV, TRBD and TRBJ reference genes, and CDR3 was defined per IMGT. Highly expanded clones were defined as clonotypes with a frequency above 0.1%. Repertoire diversity was measured by Shannon entropy, and V-J evenness by the Gini coefficient. A clonotype was considered public if more than one individual shared it. TCRdb trimmed the raw reads at Q25, called clones with MiXCR and kept productive beta chains. For every CDR3 protein sequence, its rows merge into one entry that carries the most common genes and DNA. In this record, the V and J calls reflect TCRdb's handling and not the investigators' own analysis. This sample has fewer than 400,000 distinct CDR3 sequences in its table, and less than 25% of those were observed once. The ten most abundant clones make up less than 25% of the sample.

The germline V gene encodes CDR1 LGHNT and CDR2 FRNRAP. From the cysteine up to the phenylalanine, the CDR3 has a length of 16 residues. Of the read, only the CDR3 DNA is kept; its 48 bases are in frame from base 1. Sample: peripheral blood mononuclear cells (PBMCs), taken when the disease was refractory, from a patient treated with antithyroid drugs. This receptor was identified in a female donor with Graves disease. The sequence links TRBV12-5 to TRBJ2-2; TRBD1 lines up with 12 middle nucleotides. The DNA sequence follows: TGTGCTAGTGGTTCAACCGGGACAGGGGGCCCCGGGGAGCTGCTTTTT. This yields the protein CASGSTGTGGPGELLF.